The sequence of this TCR beta chain was determined in a study of T-cell memory formation after mild COVID-19. In the study overall: Across donors, TCR clusters were largely donor specific.

Study-level results: Confirmation of SARS-CoV-2 specificity was lacking for second-wave clones peaking day 37. Those CD4+ clones that contracted were mainly in CM and EM (CD8+ ones in EMRA).

This CDR3 contains 14 residues. V was trimmed by 7 bases and J by 8 bases, leaving 17 bases between them. Germline loops: CDR1 LNHDA, CDR2 SQIVND (reference sequence). About this clonotype: Its antigen is unidentified.

With constant-segment primers, 5'RACE yielded cDNA libraries of TCR alpha and TCR beta that carried sample barcodes and UMIs. One entry per CDR3 protein results from TCRdb running MiXCR on the 5' RACE reads. The data contain under 300,000 distinct CDR3 sequences, more than 15% of them singletons. The origin of this receptor is a man younger than 35 who had mild COVID-19 (a few samples of this study predate the infection). Cell type and time point are not known. V gene TRBV19 combines with J gene TRBJ1-4; D is unresolved. Material: PBMCs or a T cell subset sorted from them (not recorded which). The DNA for the CDR3 is TGTGCCAGTACCCCACAGCACAGTACCGAAAAACTGTTTTTT. This sequence encodes CASTPQHSTEKLFF.